What follows is one T cell receptor (beta chain) and its context. Its binding antigen is unknown. Base qualities are not provided; no much larger clone lies one nucleotide away. The data belong to a study of T cell repertoires in cytomegalovirus infection (dated by TCRdb to 2018 to 2020). With regard to the full study: Alongside well-studied HLA-B-restricted epitopes, the peptide stimulations were aimed at recently identified HLA-C-restricted CMV epitopes, whose presentation resists viral immunomodulation. Donor HLA type was relevant to the analysis, as public TCR beta signatures indicated carriage of CMV infection together with the matching HLA type.

From cysteine to phenylalanine, the CDR3 is 14 amino acids long. Only the CDR3 portion is preserved as DNA: 42 bases, with reading frame beginning at the first base. Trimming takes 8 bases from V and 6 bases from J, and the germline ends sit 17 bases apart. From a lookup of the germline V gene, CDR1 and CDR2 are SGHVS and FNYEAQ. The investigation overall reported the following: The ex vivo response was dominated by HLA-C-restricted CMV-specific TCR beta clonotypes, which also provided the single most frequent clonotype in two of eight donors. In both this cohort and an independent cohort of several hundred donors, the cumulative frequency of public TCR beta family members distinguished carriers of CMV infection plus the relevant HLA type.

The label giving this sample's treatment or condition can be read as: in vitro stimulation with specific CMV peptide epitopes to enrich CMV-specific T cells. The instrument given in TCRdb is Illumina HiSeq 1500. TCRdb reanalyzed the raw reads on its own, using fastp at Q25 for trimming and MiXCR for clone calling, and kept in-frame beta chains. Here each entry gathers all rows of one CDR3 protein and keeps the most common genes and DNA. This sample gives about 700,000 distinct CDR3 sequences in total; around 31% of them show up just once. Around a sixth of the sample goes to the ten largest clones. The receptor chain draws on TRBV7-6 and TRBJ2-1; TRBD2 is a weak D gene call, 5 bases matching. The specimen was cultured PBMCs, collected from culture after CMV antigen stimulation. The clonotype comes from a human donor in good health (CMV status not recorded). Some clones in this sample may be carry-over from other donors' samples. The DNA is TGTGCCAGCGTACCCCCGAGCAGCGGCAATGAGCAGTTCTTC. Translated, it gives CASVPPSSGNEQFF.